This TCR beta chain was sequenced in a study of response to subunit inactivated influenza vaccine. This clonotype was counted a few times. Each CDR3 protein is one row after TCRdb ran MiXCR on the RT-PCR reads. This sample has around 300,000 distinct CDR3 sequences, with approximately 23% found just once. This CDR3 has 13 residues. Germline V CDR1 and CDR2: ENHRY, SYGVKD. Trimming left V 7 bases short and J 4 bases short, with 11 bases between. The chain employs TRBV10-3 and TRBJ1-5, with D uncertain. The sample was PBMCs from blood, taken approximately 20 months after vaccination. This TCR derives from a man between 50 and 69 years old who received an inactivated influenza vaccine. The CDR3 loop is CAIKQEENQPQHF. In nucleotides, the CDR3 is TGTGCCATCAAACAAGAGGAGAATCAGCCCCAGCATTTT.